This T cell receptor (beta chain) was sequenced in a study of blood T cell repertoires in COVID-19. The CDR3 covers 12 residues. V shed 3 bases and J shed 7 bases, with 7 bases lying between them. The V gene's germline CDR1 is KGHSH and CDR2 LQKENI. The cohort comprised adults aged 18 to 89 years residing in about two dozen US areas. Participant-reported clinical history was the basis for cohort assignment. In the source study's methods: Scientists estimated how many nucleated cells there were by amplifying reference gene primers. Only in-frame clones appear in the TCRdb table, and some are missing; sequencing was by immunoSEQ multiplex PCR. V, J and clone size derive from that table, while D and trimming were established from the DNA sequence. The table shows hundreds of thousands of clones, with 90% occurring only once.

The gene calls are TRBV18 and TRBJ1-3; no firm D call. This TCR came from a woman under 30 with acute COVID-19. Sequences were obtained from PBMCs or T cells enriched from blood (not recorded which). The CDR3 region has the DNA TGTGCCAGCTCACCCAACAGTAACACCATATATTTT. This gives the protein CASSPNSNTIYF.